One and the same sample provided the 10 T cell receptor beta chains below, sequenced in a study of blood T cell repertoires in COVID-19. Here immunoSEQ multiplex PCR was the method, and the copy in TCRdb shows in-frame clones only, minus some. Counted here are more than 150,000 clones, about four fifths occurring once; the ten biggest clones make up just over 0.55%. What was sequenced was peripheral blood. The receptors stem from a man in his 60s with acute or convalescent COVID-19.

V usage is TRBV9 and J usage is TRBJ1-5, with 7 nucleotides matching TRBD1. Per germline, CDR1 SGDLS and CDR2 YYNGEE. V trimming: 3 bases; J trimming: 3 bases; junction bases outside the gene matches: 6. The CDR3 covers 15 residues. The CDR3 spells CASSAWDSYNQPQHF. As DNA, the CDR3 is TGTGCCAGCAGCGCCTGGGACAGCTACAATCAGCCCCAGCATTTT.

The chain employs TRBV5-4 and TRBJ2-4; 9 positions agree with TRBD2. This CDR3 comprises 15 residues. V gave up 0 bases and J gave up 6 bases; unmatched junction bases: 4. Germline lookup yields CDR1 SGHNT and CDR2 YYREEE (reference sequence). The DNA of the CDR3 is TGTGCCAGCAGCTTGGGAGGCGGGAGGGTAAACATTCAGTACTTC. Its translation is CASSLGGGRVNIQYF.

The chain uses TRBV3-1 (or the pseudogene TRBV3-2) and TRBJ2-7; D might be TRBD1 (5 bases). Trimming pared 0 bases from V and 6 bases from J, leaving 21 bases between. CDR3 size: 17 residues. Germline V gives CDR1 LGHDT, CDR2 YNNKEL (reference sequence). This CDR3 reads CASSQDRVVGVGPEQYF. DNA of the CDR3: TGTGCCAGCAGCCAAGATCGGGTAGTAGGGGTGGGCCCCGAGCAGTACTTC.

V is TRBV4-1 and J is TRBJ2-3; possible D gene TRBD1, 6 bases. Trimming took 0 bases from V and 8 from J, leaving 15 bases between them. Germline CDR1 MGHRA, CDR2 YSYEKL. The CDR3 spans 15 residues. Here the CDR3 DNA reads TGCGCCAGCAGCCAAGAAGGTACAGGGCTAGGTACGCAGTATTTT. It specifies CASSQEGTGLGTQYF.

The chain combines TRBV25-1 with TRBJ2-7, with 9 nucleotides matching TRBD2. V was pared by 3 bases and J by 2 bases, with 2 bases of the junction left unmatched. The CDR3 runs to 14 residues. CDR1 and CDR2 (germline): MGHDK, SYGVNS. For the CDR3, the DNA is TGTGCCAGCAGTGATGCGGGGGGGCCCTACGAGCAGTACTTC. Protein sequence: CASSDAGGPYEQYF.

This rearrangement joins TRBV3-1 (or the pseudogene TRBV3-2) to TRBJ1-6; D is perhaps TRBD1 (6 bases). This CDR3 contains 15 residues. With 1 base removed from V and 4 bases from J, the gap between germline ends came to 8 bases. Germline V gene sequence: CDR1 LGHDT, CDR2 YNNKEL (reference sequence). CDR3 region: CASSQGTAYNSPLHF. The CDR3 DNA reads TGTGCCAGCAGCCAAGGGACAGCATATAATTCACCCCTCCACTTT.

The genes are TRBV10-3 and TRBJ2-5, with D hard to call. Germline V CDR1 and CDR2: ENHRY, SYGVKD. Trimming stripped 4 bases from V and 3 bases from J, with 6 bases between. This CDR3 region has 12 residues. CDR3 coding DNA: TGTGCCATCAGTGGGGCAGAAGAGACCCAGTACTTC. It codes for CAISGAEETQYF.

The CDR3 DNA sequence: TGTGCCAGCAGCTCACTAGCGGGCCACAATGAGCAGTTCTTC. Translation: CASSSLAGHNEQFF. The chain carries TRBV7-3 and TRBJ2-1, with TRBD2 matching 9 bases. Losses at the gene ends were 4 bases for V and 5 bases for J; bases not matched to a gene: 3. The CDR3 runs to 14 residues. Germline V gene sequence: CDR1 SGHTA, CDR2 FQGTGA. Combining the CDR3 with reference TRBV7-3 and TRBJ2-1 gives the whole variable domain GAGVSQTPSNKVTEKGKYVELRCDPISGHTALYWYRQSLGQGPEFLIYFQGTGAADDSGLPNDRFFAVRPEGSVSTLKIQRTERGDSAVYLCASSSLAGHNEQFFGPGTRLTVL.

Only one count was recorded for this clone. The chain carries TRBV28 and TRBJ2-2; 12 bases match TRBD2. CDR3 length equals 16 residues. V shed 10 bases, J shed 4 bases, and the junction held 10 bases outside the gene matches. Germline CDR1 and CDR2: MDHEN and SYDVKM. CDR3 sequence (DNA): TGTGCCACGCCATACACTAGCGGGAGGCCCACCGGGGAGCTGTTTTTT. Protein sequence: CATPYTSGRPTGELFF.

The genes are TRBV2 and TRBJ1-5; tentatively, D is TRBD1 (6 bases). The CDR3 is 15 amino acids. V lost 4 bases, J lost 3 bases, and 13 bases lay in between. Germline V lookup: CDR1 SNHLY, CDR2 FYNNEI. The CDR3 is CASSGWTAINQPQHF. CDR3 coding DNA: TGTGCCAGCAGTGGCTGGACAGCGATCAATCAGCCCCAGCATTTT.